These T cell receptor beta chains were read from a single sample in a study of CD8 T cells in ankylosing spondylitis. TCRdb reanalysed the 5' RACE reads using MiXCR and keeps one entry per CDR3 protein. The table shows 670,000 or so distinct CDR3 sequences, with about 20% occurring only once. Material for sequencing was blood, either unsorted or a sorted T cell fraction (not recorded which). The receptors shown here come from a male donor with ankylosing spondylitis. CDR3s include the opening cysteine and the closing phenylalanine or tryptophan. D genes are given only for firm matches. The size of a clone is reported for some rows only, either as once, few or many, or as a class for expanded clones.

TRBJ2-2	.	few	TRBV4-1	TGCGCCAGCAGCCAGGGGTTCAACCTGGACAGTAAAACCGGGGAGCTGTTTTTT	CASSQGFNLDSKTGELFF
TRBJ2-7	TRBD1	.	TRBV29-1	TGCAGCGTTTATGGACAGGGACTTGTCTACGAGCAGTACTTC	CSVYGQGLVYEQYF
TRBJ1-2	.	few	TRBV4-1	TGCGCCAGCAGCCAAGAAGGCGGGGTCATTAACTATGGCTACACCTTC	CASSQEGGVINYGYTF
TRBJ2-2	TRBD2	many	TRBV12-3/TRBV12-4	TGTGCCAGCAGTTTCGGACTAGCGGGAAATCTCGGGGAGCTGTTTTTT	CASSFGLAGNLGELFF
TRBJ2-7	.	few	TRBV4-2	TGTGCCAGCAGCCAAGAACCGGGTGCCTACGAGCAGTACTTC	CASSQEPGAYEQYF
TRBJ1-4	TRBD1	few	TRBV5-5	TGTGCCAGCAGCCTCGGGACCGGGACAGGAAATGAAAAACTGTTTTTT	CASSLGTGTGNEKLFF
TRBJ2-7	.	.	TRBV7-9	TGTGCCAGCAGCCCCCGACACTCCTACGAGCAGTACTTC	CASSPRHSYEQYF
TRBJ2-3	TRBD1	.	TRBV7-9	TGTGCCAGCAGCTACGGACAGGGTGACACAGATACGCAGTATTTT	CASSYGQGDTDTQYF
TRBJ1-1	.	few	TRBV12-3/TRBV12-4	TGTGCCAGCAGTTTGCAGGATACTGAAGCTTTCTTT	CASSLQDTEAFF
TRBJ1-5	.	.	TRBV24-1	TGTGCCACCAGAGGACAGCTGAATCAGCCCCAGCATTTT	CATRGQLNQPQHF
TRBJ1-1	.	few	TRBV12-5	TGTGCTAGTGGTTTGCCCTGGGACGGATATGATATCACTGAAGCTTTCTTT	CASGLPWDGYDITEAFF
TRBJ2-5	.	.	TRBV25-1	TGTGCCAGCAGTAACCGCTCGGTCAGTATGAGGCAAGAGACCCAGTACTTC	CASSNRSVSMRQETQYF
TRBJ2-5	.	.	TRBV11-2	TGTGCCAGCGTTGGATGGGAGACCCAGTACTTC	CASVGWETQYF
TRBJ2-2	.	.	TRBV5-4	TGTGCCAGCAGACTCGGGCCAGCCGGGGACACCGGGGAGCTGTTTTTT	CASRLGPAGDTGELFF
TRBJ1-4	.	many	TRBV5-1	TGCGCCAGCAGCTTAAGGAGGCCAAATGAAAAACTGTTTTTT	CASSLRRPNEKLFF
TRBJ2-1	TRBD1	.	TRBV12-3/TRBV12-4	TGTGCCAGCATGGCTAGGACAGGGGAATCTGGTGAGCAGTTCTTC	CASMARTGESGEQFF
TRBJ2-7	.	few	TRBV7-9	TGTGCCAGCAGCTTAGGCCCCAGGACGCATCGGGGCGAGCAGTACTTC	CASSLGPRTHRGEQYF
TRBJ1-3	.	few	TRBV3-1	TGTGCCAGCAGCCAAGTAGTGGGTTTCACTGGAAACACCATATATTTT	CASSQVVGFTGNTIYF
TRBJ2-1	.	.	TRBV6-5	TGTGCCAGCAGTTACGGCGGGGGCCCCAATGAGCAGTTCTTC	CASSYGGGPNEQFF
TRBJ2-1	.	.	TRBV20-1	TGCAGTGCTAGAGATCCATATAGGACGGGGTACTACAATGAGCAGTTCTTC	CSARDPYRTGYYNEQFF
TRBJ1-6	.	.	TRBV28	TGTGCCAGCGGTACGGTAGGGGAGGGAAATTCACCCCTCCACTTT	CASGTVGEGNSPLHF